A single TCR beta chain is shown here with its context. These data are taken from a study of blood T cell repertoires in COVID-19. The wider study: There were acute and convalescent COVID-19 samples, and they came from the United States, Italy and Spain. PBMCs, B-cell-depleted T cells, or T cells provided the cDNA or gDNA that made up the material.

V was pared by 5 bases and J by 0 bases, with 5 bases of the junction left unmatched. The CDR3 is 16 amino acids. Per the germline V gene, CDR1 is SGHNT and CDR2 is YENEEA. As handled by the study authors: By means of reference gene primer amplification, nucleated cell counts were estimated. Produced via immunoSEQ multiplex PCR; TCRdb's table is partial and in-frame only. V and J calls and clone size are those listed in that table; D and trimming were worked out from the DNA. This sample yields under 100,000 clones, of which around nine tenths are seen a single time; roughly 5.1% belongs to the top ten. Seattle's enrolled individuals joined amid active infection and were then monitored longitudinally.

This sequence was found in a man between 60 and 75 years old with COVID-19, enrolled during active disease. The chain combines TRBV11-3 with TRBJ2-3, with 10 bases identical to TRBD2. Sequencing was carried out using peripheral blood. For the CDR3, the DNA is TGTGCCAGCAGCACCGGACTAGCGGCAAGCACAGATACGCAGTATTTT. This encodes CASSTGLAASTDTQYF.